These T cell receptor beta chains were read from a single sample in a study of blood T cell repertoires in COVID-19. Clones were sequenced by immunoSEQ multiplex PCR, and TCRdb holds only the in-frame ones, with some missing. The table includes fewer than 35,000 clones, about 90% detected once. The sequenced sample was peripheral blood. These receptors all stem from a man between 50 and 59 years old with active or convalescent COVID-19. The CDR3 runs from the conserved cysteine through the conserved F or W. Each record gives: CDR3 protein, CDR3 DNA, clone size, J gene, V gene, CDR3 length, D gene. The D gene is left open where the match is weak. Not every row has a clone size; where given, it reads once, few, many or a size class.

CDR3aa: CASSMGQAYEQYF; CDR3nt: TGTGCCAGCAGTATGGGACAGGCCTACGAGCAGTACTTC; abundance: once; j_gene: TRBJ2-7; v_gene: TRBV28; len: 13; d_gene: TRBD1
CDR3aa: CASSPDRSSYEQYF; CDR3nt: TGTGCCAGCTCACCCGACAGGAGCTCCTACGAGCAGTACTTC; abundance: -; j_gene: TRBJ2-7; v_gene: TRBV18; len: 14; d_gene: -
CDR3aa: CASSGTRYEQYF; CDR3nt: TGTGCCAGCAGCGGGACTAGATACGAGCAGTACTTC; abundance: -; j_gene: TRBJ2-7; v_gene: TRBV2; len: 12; d_gene: TRBD2
CDR3aa: CASSPGLAGAYEQYF; CDR3nt: TGTGCCAGCAGTCCGGGACTAGCGGGAGCCTACGAGCAGTACTTC; abundance: -; j_gene: TRBJ2-7; v_gene: TRBV27; len: 15; d_gene: TRBD2
CDR3aa: CASSIGTYSYNEQFF; CDR3nt: TGTGCCAGTAGTATAGGCACTTACTCCTACAATGAGCAGTTCTTC; abundance: -; j_gene: TRBJ2-1; v_gene: TRBV19; len: 15; d_gene: -
CDR3aa: CASSNRDRASHVGKNIQYF; CDR3nt: TGTGCCAGCAGCAACCGGGACAGGGCTTCCCATGTCGGCAAAAACATTCAGTACTTC; abundance: -; j_gene: TRBJ2-4; v_gene: TRBV6-2/TRBV6-3; len: 19; d_gene: TRBD1
CDR3aa: CAGGTKNIQYF; CDR3nt: TGTGCGGGAGGAACCAAAAACATTCAGTACTTC; abundance: -; j_gene: TRBJ2-4; v_gene: TRBV30; len: 11; d_gene: -
CDR3aa: CASSPGTGTSGSPRETQYF; CDR3nt: TGCGCCAGCAGCCCGGGTACCGGGACTAGCGGGAGTCCGCGGGAGACCCAGTACTTC; abundance: -; j_gene: TRBJ2-5; v_gene: TRBV4-1; len: 19; d_gene: TRBD2
CDR3aa: CASSVAGGGDSPLHF; CDR3nt: TGTGCCAGCAGCGTAGCAGGGGGTGGGGATTCACCCCTCCACTTT; abundance: -; j_gene: TRBJ1-6; v_gene: TRBV9; len: 15; d_gene: TRBD1
CDR3aa: CASSPSGTGELFF; CDR3nt: TGCGCCAGCAGCCCATCCGGGACCGGGGAGCTGTTTTTT; abundance: -; j_gene: TRBJ2-2; v_gene: TRBV5-1; len: 13; d_gene: -
CDR3aa: CASSVDGGGTDTQYF; CDR3nt: TGTGCCAGCAGCGTAGATGGGGGGGGCACAGATACGCAGTATTTT; abundance: -; j_gene: TRBJ2-3; v_gene: TRBV9; len: 15; d_gene: TRBD2
CDR3aa: CASSSPGQSHLNTEAFF; CDR3nt: TGTGCCAGCAGCAGTCCGGGACAGAGCCACCTGAACACTGAAGCTTTCTTT; abundance: -; j_gene: TRBJ1-1; v_gene: TRBV9; len: 17; d_gene: TRBD1
CDR3aa: CASSLERHGTDTQYF; CDR3nt: TGTGCCAGCAGTTTAGAGCGTCATGGCACAGATACGCAGTATTTT; abundance: -; j_gene: TRBJ2-3; v_gene: TRBV28; len: 15; d_gene: -
CDR3aa: CASRLTGAPYEQYF; CDR3nt: TGTGCCAGCAGGCTGACAGGGGCCCCCTACGAGCAGTACTTC; abundance: -; j_gene: TRBJ2-7; v_gene: TRBV27; len: 14; d_gene: TRBD1
CDR3aa: CASAAGGVGNEQFF; CDR3nt: TGTGCCTCCGCAGCCGGGGGGGTAGGGAATGAGCAGTTCTTC; abundance: -; j_gene: TRBJ2-1; v_gene: TRBV24-1; len: 14; d_gene: TRBD2
CDR3aa: CASSWGQGGHEQYF; CDR3nt: TGTGCCAGCAGTTGGGGACAGGGTGGCCACGAGCAGTACTTC; abundance: -; j_gene: TRBJ2-7; v_gene: TRBV28; len: 14; d_gene: TRBD1
CDR3aa: CASSEWTDRYGYTF; CDR3nt: TGTGCCAGCAGTGAATGGACAGATAGATATGGCTACACCTTC; abundance: -; j_gene: TRBJ1-2; v_gene: TRBV2; len: 14; d_gene: -
CDR3aa: CASSKTGYGNTIYF; CDR3nt: TGTGCCAGCAGCAAGACAGGCTACGGAAACACCATATATTTT; abundance: few; j_gene: TRBJ1-3; v_gene: TRBV11-2; len: 14; d_gene: -
CDR3aa: CASSSAGELYF; CDR3nt: TGCGCCAGCAGCTCGGCCGGAGAACTGTACTTC; abundance: -; j_gene: TRBJ2-7; v_gene: TRBV5-1; len: 11; d_gene: -
CDR3aa: CASSLSVGTQYF; CDR3nt: TGTGCCAGCAGCTTATCGGTCGGGACCCAGTACTTC; abundance: -; j_gene: TRBJ2-5; v_gene: TRBV7-9; len: 12; d_gene: -
CDR3aa: CASSQEAGRGLYEQYF; CDR3nt: TGTGCCAGCAGCCAAGAGGCGGGCAGGGGGCTCTACGAGCAGTACTTC; abundance: -; j_gene: TRBJ2-7; v_gene: TRBV27; len: 16; d_gene: TRBD1
CDR3aa: CASSLRETGVETQYF; CDR3nt: TGCGCCAGCAGCTTGCGTGAGACAGGCGTAGAGACCCAGTACTTC; abundance: -; j_gene: TRBJ2-5; v_gene: TRBV5-1; len: 15; d_gene: -
CDR3aa: CASSTRRYTPLLSGNTIYF; CDR3nt: TGTGCCAGCAGCACACGGAGGTATACCCCACTCCTCTCTGGAAACACCATATATTTT; abundance: -; j_gene: TRBJ1-3; v_gene: TRBV7-9; len: 19; d_gene: -
CDR3aa: CASSVAVWGDGTGELFF; CDR3nt: TGTGCCAGCAGCGTAGCTGTATGGGGGGACGGCACCGGGGAGCTGTTTTTT; abundance: -; j_gene: TRBJ2-2; v_gene: TRBV9; len: 17; d_gene: -
CDR3aa: CASTLTTAMSQPQHF; CDR3nt: TGTGCCAGTACTCTTACGACAGCGATGAGTCAGCCCCAGCATTTT; abundance: -; j_gene: TRBJ1-5; v_gene: TRBV19; len: 15; d_gene: -
CDR3aa: CASRSTFTGDTQYF; CDR3nt: TGCGCCAGCAGATCCACCTTCACCGGGGATACGCAGTATTTT; abundance: -; j_gene: TRBJ2-3; v_gene: TRBV5-1; len: 14; d_gene: -
CDR3aa: CASSYSTSGRAGFPYEQYF; CDR3nt: TGTGCCAGCAGTTACTCGACTAGCGGGAGGGCTGGTTTCCCATACGAGCAGTACTTC; abundance: -; j_gene: TRBJ2-7; v_gene: TRBV6-2/TRBV6-3; len: 19; d_gene: TRBD2
CDR3aa: CASRGQNSYNEQFF; CDR3nt: TGTGCCAGCAGAGGACAGAACTCCTACAATGAGCAGTTCTTC; abundance: -; j_gene: TRBJ2-1; v_gene: TRBV6-5; len: 14; d_gene: -
CDR3aa: CASGPSGLGNEQFF; CDR3nt: TGTGCTAGTGGTCCCTCCGGACTGGGGAATGAGCAGTTCTTC; abundance: once; j_gene: TRBJ2-1; v_gene: TRBV12-5; len: 14; d_gene: -
CDR3aa: CASSSQTGIMNTEAFF; CDR3nt: TGTGCCAGCAGCTCCCAAACCGGGATTATGAACACTGAAGCTTTCTTT; abundance: -; j_gene: TRBJ1-1; v_gene: TRBV11-2; len: 16; d_gene: -
CDR3aa: CASSITRDSLLTDTQYF; CDR3nt: TGTGCCAGCAGCATAACGAGGGACAGCCTCCTCACAGATACGCAGTATTTT; abundance: -; j_gene: TRBJ2-3; v_gene: TRBV7-9; len: 17; d_gene: TRBD1
CDR3aa: CASSSNPAGLLSYEQYF; CDR3nt: TGTGCCAGCAGCTCTAACCCTGCGGGACTCCTCTCCTACGAGCAGTACTTC; abundance: -; j_gene: TRBJ2-7; v_gene: TRBV7-6; len: 17; d_gene: -
CDR3aa: CASSEGTGASYEQYF; CDR3nt: TGTGCCAGCAGTGAAGGGACAGGGGCCTCCTACGAGCAGTACTTC; abundance: -; j_gene: TRBJ2-7; v_gene: TRBV6-1; len: 15; d_gene: TRBD1
CDR3aa: CAISEAQGPNGYTF; CDR3nt: TGTGCCATCAGTGAGGCACAGGGTCCGAATGGCTACACCTTC; abundance: -; j_gene: TRBJ1-2; v_gene: TRBV10-3; len: 14; d_gene: -
CDR3aa: CASSPGVAPYKTDTQYF; CDR3nt: TGTGCCAGCAGCCCGGGGGTCGCGCCGTACAAAACAGATACGCAGTATTTT; abundance: -; j_gene: TRBJ2-3; v_gene: TRBV5-4; len: 17; d_gene: -
CDR3aa: CASRKRYAGTSGRATAGELFF; CDR3nt: TGCGCCAGCAGGAAGCGATACGCCGGGACTAGCGGGAGGGCCACAGCCGGGGAGCTGTTTTTT; abundance: -; j_gene: TRBJ2-2; v_gene: TRBV10-1; len: 21; d_gene: TRBD2
CDR3aa: CASSLQENTEAFF; CDR3nt: TGCGCCAGCAGCTTACAAGAGAACACTGAAGCTTTCTTT; abundance: once; j_gene: TRBJ1-1; v_gene: TRBV5-1; len: 13; d_gene: -
CDR3aa: CASSVAGDTGELFF; CDR3nt: TGTGCCAGTAGTGTCGCGGGAGACACCGGGGAGCTGTTTTTT; abundance: -; j_gene: TRBJ2-2; v_gene: TRBV19; len: 14; d_gene: TRBD2
CDR3aa: CASSLGTGTGELFF; CDR3nt: TGTGCCAGCAGCCTAGGGACAGGCACCGGGGAGCTGTTTTTT; abundance: -; j_gene: TRBJ2-2; v_gene: TRBV3-1/TRBV3-2; len: 14; d_gene: TRBD1
CDR3aa: CASSPTGTTGSSEQYF; CDR3nt: TGTGCCAGCTCACCAACAGGGACCACTGGGTCGAGCGAGCAGTACTTC; abundance: -; j_gene: TRBJ2-7; v_gene: TRBV18; len: 16; d_gene: -
CDR3aa: CASSLAHTDTQYF; CDR3nt: TGTGCCAGCAGCTTAGCTCACACAGATACGCAGTATTTT; abundance: -; j_gene: TRBJ2-3; v_gene: TRBV7-2; len: 13; d_gene: -
CDR3aa: CASSPTTGGNEKLFF; CDR3nt: TGTGCCAGCAGTCCGACGACAGGGGGGAATGAAAAACTGTTTTTT; abundance: -; j_gene: TRBJ1-4; v_gene: TRBV28; len: 15; d_gene: TRBD1
CDR3aa: CAISGATGKETQYF; CDR3nt: TGTGCCATCAGTGGGGCCACAGGGAAGGAGACCCAGTACTTC; abundance: -; j_gene: TRBJ2-5; v_gene: TRBV10-3; len: 14; d_gene: -
CDR3aa: CASSYSHTGELFF; CDR3nt: TGTGCCAGCAGTTACAGCCACACCGGGGAGCTGTTTTTT; abundance: -; j_gene: TRBJ2-2; v_gene: TRBV6-5; len: 13; d_gene: -
CDR3aa: CASRRQGLGSPLHF; CDR3nt: TGTGCCAGCAGGAGACAGGGGCTTGGTTCACCCCTCCACTTT; abundance: -; j_gene: TRBJ1-6; v_gene: TRBV6-5; len: 14; d_gene: TRBD1
CDR3aa: CASSQEVWTGGYEQYF; CDR3nt: TGCGCCAGCAGCCAAGAAGTCTGGACAGGGGGCTACGAGCAGTACTTC; abundance: -; j_gene: TRBJ2-7; v_gene: TRBV4-1; len: 16; d_gene: TRBD1
CDR3aa: CATSTGGNTEAFF; CDR3nt: TGTGCCACGTCGACAGGGGGAAACACTGAAGCTTTCTTT; abundance: -; j_gene: TRBJ1-1; v_gene: TRBV10-3; len: 13; d_gene: TRBD1
CDR3aa: CASSPPGGGEQFF; CDR3nt: TGTGCCAGCTCACCACCGGGGGGAGGGGAGCAGTTCTTC; abundance: few; j_gene: TRBJ2-1; v_gene: TRBV18; len: 13; d_gene: TRBD2
CDR3aa: CASSLDTPMNSPLHF; CDR3nt: TGCGCCAGCAGCTTGGACACACCAATGAATTCACCCCTCCACTTT; abundance: -; j_gene: TRBJ1-6; v_gene: TRBV5-1; len: 15; d_gene: -
CDR3aa: CASIRKEAGTYNEQFF; CDR3nt: TGTGCCAGCATCCGGAAAGAGGCGGGGACTTACAATGAGCAGTTCTTC; abundance: -; j_gene: TRBJ2-1; v_gene: TRBV2; len: 16; d_gene: -
CDR3aa: CASSVYRRSSYNEQFF; CDR3nt: TGTGCCAGCAGCGTATACCGAAGGAGCTCCTACAATGAGCAGTTCTTC; abundance: -; j_gene: TRBJ2-1; v_gene: TRBV9; len: 16; d_gene: -
CDR3aa: CASSPHPSGRVTDTQYF; CDR3nt: TGTGCCAGCAGTCCACATCCTAGCGGGAGGGTCACAGATACGCAGTATTTT; abundance: once; j_gene: TRBJ2-3; v_gene: TRBV28; len: 17; d_gene: TRBD2
CDR3aa: CASSVSGTGGSGANVLTF; CDR3nt: TGTGCCAGCAGCGTTTCCGGGACAGGGGGTTCTGGGGCCAACGTCCTGACTTTC; abundance: -; j_gene: TRBJ2-6; v_gene: TRBV9; len: 18; d_gene: TRBD1